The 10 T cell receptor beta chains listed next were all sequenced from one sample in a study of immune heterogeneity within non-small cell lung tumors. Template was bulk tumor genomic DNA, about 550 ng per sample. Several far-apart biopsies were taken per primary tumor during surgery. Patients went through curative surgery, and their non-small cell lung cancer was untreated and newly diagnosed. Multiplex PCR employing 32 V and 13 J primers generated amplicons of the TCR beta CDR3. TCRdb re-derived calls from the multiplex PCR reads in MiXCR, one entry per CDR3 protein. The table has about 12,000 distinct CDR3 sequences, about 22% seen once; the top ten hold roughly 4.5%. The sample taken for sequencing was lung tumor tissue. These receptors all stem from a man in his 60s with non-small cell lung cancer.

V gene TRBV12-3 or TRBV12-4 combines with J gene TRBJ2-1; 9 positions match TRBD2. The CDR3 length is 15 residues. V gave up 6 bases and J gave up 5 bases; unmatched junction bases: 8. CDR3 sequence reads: CASSKSGRKHNEQFF. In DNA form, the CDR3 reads TGTGCCAGCAGCAAGAGCGGGAGGAAGCACAATGAGCAGTTCTTC.

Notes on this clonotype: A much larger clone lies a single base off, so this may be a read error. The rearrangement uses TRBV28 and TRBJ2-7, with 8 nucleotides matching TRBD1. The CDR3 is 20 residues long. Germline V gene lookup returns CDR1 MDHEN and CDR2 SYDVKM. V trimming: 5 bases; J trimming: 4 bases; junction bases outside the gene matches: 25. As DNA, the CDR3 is TGTGCCAGCAGTGTCTCCCGAGGGACAGGATTAGGCTTATTGGTTTACGAGCAGTACTTC. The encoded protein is CASSVSRGTGLGLLVYEQYF. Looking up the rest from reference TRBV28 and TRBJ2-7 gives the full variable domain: DVKVTQSSRYLVKRTGEKVFLECVQDMDHENMFWYRQDPGLGLRLIYFSYDVKMKEKGDIPEGYSVSREKKERFSLILESASTNQTSMYLCASSVSRGTGLGLLVYEQYFGPGTRLTVT.

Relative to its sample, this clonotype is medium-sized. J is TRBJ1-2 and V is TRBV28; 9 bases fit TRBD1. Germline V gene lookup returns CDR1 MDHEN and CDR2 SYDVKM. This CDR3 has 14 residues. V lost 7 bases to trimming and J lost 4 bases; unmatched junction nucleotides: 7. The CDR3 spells CASNVQGALYGYTF. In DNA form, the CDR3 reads TGTGCCAGCAATGTACAGGGGGCGCTCTATGGCTACACCTTC.

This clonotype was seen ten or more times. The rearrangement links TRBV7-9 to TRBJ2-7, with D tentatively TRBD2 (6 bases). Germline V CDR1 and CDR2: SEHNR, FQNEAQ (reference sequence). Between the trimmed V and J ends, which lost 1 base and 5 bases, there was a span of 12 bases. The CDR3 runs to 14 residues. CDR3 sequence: CASSLVEGNHEQYF. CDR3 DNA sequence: TGTGCCAGCAGCTTAGTGGAGGGAAACCACGAGCAGTACTTC. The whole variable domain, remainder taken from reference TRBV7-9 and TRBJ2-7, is DTGVSQNPRHKITKRGQNVTFRCDPISEHNRLYWYRQTLGQGPEFLTYFQNEAQLEKSRLLSDRFSAERPKGSFSTLEIQRTEQGDSAMYLCASSLVEGNHEQYFGPGTRLTVT.

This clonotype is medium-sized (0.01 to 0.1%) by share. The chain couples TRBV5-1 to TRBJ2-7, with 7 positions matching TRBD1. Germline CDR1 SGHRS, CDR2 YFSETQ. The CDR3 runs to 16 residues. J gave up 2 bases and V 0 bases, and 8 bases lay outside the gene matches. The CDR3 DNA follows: TGCGCCAGCAGCTTGGGGGGGACAGAAGTAACCTACGAGCAGTACTTC. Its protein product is CASSLGGTEVTYEQYF.

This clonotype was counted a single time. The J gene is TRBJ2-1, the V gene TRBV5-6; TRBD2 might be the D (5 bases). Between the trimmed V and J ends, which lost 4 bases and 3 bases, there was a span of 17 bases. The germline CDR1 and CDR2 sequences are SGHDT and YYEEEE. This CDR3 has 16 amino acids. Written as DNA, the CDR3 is TGTGCCAGCAGCGAATCCGGGCGGGCGTACTACAATGAGCAGTTCTTC. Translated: CASSESGRAYYNEQFF.

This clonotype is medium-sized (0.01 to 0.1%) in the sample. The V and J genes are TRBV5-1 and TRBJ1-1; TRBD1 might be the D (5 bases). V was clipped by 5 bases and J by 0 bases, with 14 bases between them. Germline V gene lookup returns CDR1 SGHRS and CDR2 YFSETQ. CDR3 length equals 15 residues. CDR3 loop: CASRVDIHMNTEAFF. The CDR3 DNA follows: TGCGCCAGCAGGGTGGACATCCACATGAACACTGAAGCTTTCTTT.

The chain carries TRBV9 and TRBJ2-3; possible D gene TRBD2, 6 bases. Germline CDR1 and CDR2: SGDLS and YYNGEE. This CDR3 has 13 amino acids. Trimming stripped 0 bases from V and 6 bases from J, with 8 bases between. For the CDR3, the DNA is TGTGCCAGCAGCGTAGGGGAGGTGGATACGCAGTATTTT. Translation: CASSVGEVDTQYF.

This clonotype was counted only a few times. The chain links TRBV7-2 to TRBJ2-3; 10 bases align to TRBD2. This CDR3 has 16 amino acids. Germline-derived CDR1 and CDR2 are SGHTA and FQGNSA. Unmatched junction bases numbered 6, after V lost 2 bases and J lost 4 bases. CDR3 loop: CASSLRLAGASDTQYF. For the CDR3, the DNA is TGTGCCAGCAGCTTAAGGCTAGCGGGAGCATCAGATACGCAGTATTTT.

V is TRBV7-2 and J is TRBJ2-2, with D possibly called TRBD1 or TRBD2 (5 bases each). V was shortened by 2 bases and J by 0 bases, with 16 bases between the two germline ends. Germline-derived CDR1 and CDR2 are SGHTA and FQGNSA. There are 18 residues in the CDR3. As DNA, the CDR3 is TGTGCCAGCAGCTTATTTCCCGGGACGCTCGCGAACACCGGGGAGCTGTTTTTT. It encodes CASSLFPGTLANTGELFF.